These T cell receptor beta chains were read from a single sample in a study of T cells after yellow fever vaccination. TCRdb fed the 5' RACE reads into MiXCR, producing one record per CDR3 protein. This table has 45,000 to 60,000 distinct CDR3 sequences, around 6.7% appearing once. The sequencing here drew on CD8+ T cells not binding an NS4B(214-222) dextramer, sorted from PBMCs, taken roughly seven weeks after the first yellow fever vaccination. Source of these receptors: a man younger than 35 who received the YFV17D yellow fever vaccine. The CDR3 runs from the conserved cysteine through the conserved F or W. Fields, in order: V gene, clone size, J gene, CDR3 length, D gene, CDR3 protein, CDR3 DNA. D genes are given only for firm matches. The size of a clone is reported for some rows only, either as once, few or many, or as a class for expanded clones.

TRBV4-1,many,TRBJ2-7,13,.,CASSPGRAYEQYF,TGCGCCAGCAGCCCGGGACGGGCCTACGAGCAGTACTTC
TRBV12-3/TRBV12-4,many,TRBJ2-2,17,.,CATSEPDRVVNTGELFF,TGTGCCACCTCCGAACCAGATCGGGTCGTGAACACCGGGGAGCTGTTTTTT
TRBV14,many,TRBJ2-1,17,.,CASSHTKGTLSYNEQFF,TGTGCCAGCAGCCATACCAAGGGGACCCTTTCCTACAATGAGCAGTTCTTC
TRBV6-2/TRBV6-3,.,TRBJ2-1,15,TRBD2,CASGDRGGVYNEQFF,TGTGCCAGCGGCGACCGGGGGGGGGTCTACAATGAGCAGTTCTTC
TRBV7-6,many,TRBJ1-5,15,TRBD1,CASSPTGGPNQPQHF,TGTGCCAGCAGCCCAACAGGGGGCCCAAATCAGCCCCAGCATTTT
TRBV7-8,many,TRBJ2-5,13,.,CASSPLPQETQYF,TGTGCCAGCAGCCCGCTCCCCCAAGAGACCCAGTACTTC
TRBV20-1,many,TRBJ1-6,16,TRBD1,CSARDIGQAYNSPLHF,TGCAGTGCTAGAGACATAGGACAGGCTTATAATTCACCCCTCCACTTT
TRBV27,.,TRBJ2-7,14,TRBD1,CASSFLRQGYEQYF,TGTGCCAGCAGTTTTTTGAGACAGGGCTACGAGCAGTACTTC
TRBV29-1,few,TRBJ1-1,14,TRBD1,CSVTPGTANTEAFF,TGCAGCGTCACTCCGGGGACAGCGAACACTGAAGCTTTCTTT
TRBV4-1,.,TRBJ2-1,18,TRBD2,CASSQRGPSGGGRHEQFF,TGCGCCAGCAGCCAAAGGGGCCCGAGCGGGGGTGGTAGGCATGAGCAGTTCTTC
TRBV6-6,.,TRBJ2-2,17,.,CASRAIPPDRNTGELFF,TGTGCCAGCAGAGCTATTCCCCCGGACAGGAACACCGGGGAGCTGTTTTTT
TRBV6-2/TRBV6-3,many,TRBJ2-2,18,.,CASSFALEGDPNTGELFF,TGTGCCAGCAGCTTCGCCCTCGAAGGGGATCCGAACACCGGGGAGCTGTTTTTT
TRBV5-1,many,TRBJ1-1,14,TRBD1,CASSPGQGFAEAFF,TGCGCCAGCAGCCCGGGACAGGGATTCGCTGAAGCTTTCTTT
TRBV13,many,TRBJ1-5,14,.,CASSLGRAYQPQHF,TGTGCCAGCAGCTTAGGCAGGGCCTATCAGCCCCAGCATTTT
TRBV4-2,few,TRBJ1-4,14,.,CASSPRPEDEKLFF,TGTGCCAGCAGCCCGAGGCCCGAGGATGAAAAACTGTTTTTT
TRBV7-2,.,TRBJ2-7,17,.,CASSLALTAPAPYEQYF,TGTGCCAGCAGCTTAGCGTTGACGGCGCCGGCCCCGTACGAGCAGTACTTC
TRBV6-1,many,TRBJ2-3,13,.,CASSAYLGDTQYF,TGTGCCAGCAGCGCCTACCTAGGGGATACGCAGTATTTT
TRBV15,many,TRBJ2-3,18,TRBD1,CATSRDHPGTGHRFTQYF,TGTGCCACCAGCAGAGACCACCCTGGGACAGGCCACCGTTTTACGCAGTATTTT
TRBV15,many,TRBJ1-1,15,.,CATSRGLGLNTEAFF,TGTGCCACCAGCAGAGGTCTAGGGCTGAACACTGAAGCTTTCTTT
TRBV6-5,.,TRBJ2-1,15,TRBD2,CASSYSAGDVNEQFF,TGTGCCAGCAGTTACTCGGCGGGGGACGTCAATGAGCAGTTCTTC
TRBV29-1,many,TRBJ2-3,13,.,CSVGRESTDTQYF,TGCAGCGTTGGACGGGAGAGCACAGATACGCAGTATTTT
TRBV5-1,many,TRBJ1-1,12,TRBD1,CASSKSGGEAFF,TGCGCCAGCAGCAAATCAGGGGGTGAAGCTTTCTTT
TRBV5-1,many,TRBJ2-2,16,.,CASSFSPREVIGELFF,TGCGCCAGCAGCTTTTCTCCCAGGGAGGTTATCGGGGAGCTGTTTTTT
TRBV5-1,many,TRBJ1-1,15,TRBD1,CASSLGRGGSPEAFF,TGCGCCAGCAGCTTGGGCAGGGGGGGCTCCCCTGAAGCTTTCTTT
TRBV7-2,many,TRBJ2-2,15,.,CASSGGDGNTGELFF,TGTGCCAGCAGCGGCGGGGACGGCAACACCGGGGAGCTGTTTTTT
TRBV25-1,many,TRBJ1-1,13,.,CASSEGTLERAFF,TGTGCCAGCAGTGAGGGCACCCTCGAACGGGCTTTCTTT
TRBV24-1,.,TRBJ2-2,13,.,CATSDGLSGELFF,TGTGCCACCAGTGATGGCCTTAGCGGGGAGCTGTTTTTT
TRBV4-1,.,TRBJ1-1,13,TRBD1,CASSEDRKTEAFF,TGCGCCAGCAGCGAGGACAGGAAGACTGAAGCTTTCTTT
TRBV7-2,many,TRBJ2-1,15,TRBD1,CASSLGLGTGHEQFF,TGTGCCAGCAGCTTAGGACTAGGGACAGGGCATGAGCAGTTCTTC
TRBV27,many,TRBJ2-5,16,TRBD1,CASSITGTGLGETQYF,TGTGCCAGCAGTATTACCGGGACAGGATTGGGGGAGACCCAGTACTTC
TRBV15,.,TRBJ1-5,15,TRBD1,CATSRDQGGNQPQHF,TGTGCCACCAGCAGAGATCAGGGGGGCAATCAGCCCCAGCATTTT